This T cell receptor beta chain was obtained from a study of T cell responses to AZD1222 COVID-19 vaccine. Overall study results and limits: Nearly half of spike-specific TCRs reportedly target unmutated variant regions. Increases in Spike-specific TCR breadth and depth were seen after two AZD1222 doses.

The data were produced by immunoSEQ multiplex PCR, yet TCRdb's version contains in-frame clones alone and is incomplete. The data hold 150,000 to 200,000 clones, with 80% to 95% observed a single time. A remark on this clone: The antigen is unknown.

The germline V gene has CDR1 MRHNA and CDR2 SNTAGT. The CDR3 covers 14 residues. With 6 bases clipped from V and 5 bases from J, the junction kept 4 bases outside the gene matches. The chain has TRBV6-4 and TRBJ2-2, with 9 bases aligning to TRBD1. This TCR derives from an adult in good health. Material: peripheral blood, obtained on day 0 of AZD1222 vaccination. The CDR3 DNA follows: TGTGCCAGCAGGGGGGACAGGGCGACCGGGGAGCTGTTTTTT. It specifies CASRGDRATGELFF.